This paragraph reports one TCR beta chain. A read error may explain this, as a much larger clone is one base away. This sample is part of a study of molecular identifiers for immune sequencing clone quantification. In preparing bulk TCR libraries, previously described methods and listed TCR primers were used. Using its own MiXCR run on the PCR reads, TCRdb lists one record per CDR3 protein. The table lists 400,000 to 600,000 distinct CDR3 sequences, around 23% of them singletons, with around 0.76% in the top ten. There are 11 residues in the CDR3. V lost 0 bases, J lost 7 bases, and 4 bases lay in between. Germline lookup yields CDR1 MNHNY and CDR2 SVGAGI (reference sequence).

The receptor comes from a human donor in good health. Some libraries in this study had Jurkat cell RNA spiked in. Material: naive CD8+ T cells from blood, with Jurkat cell RNA spiked in. Subset here: FACS-sorted CD8+CD4-CCR7+CD45RA+ naive T cells. The chain uses TRBV6-6 and TRBJ2-7, with no clear D. The CDR3 loop is CASSYSAEQYF. CDR3 nucleotide sequence: TGTGCCAGCAGTTACTCCGCGGAGCAGTACTTC.